A selection of T cell receptor beta chains follows, all from one sample in a study of blood T cell repertoires in COVID-19. Profiling relied on immunoSEQ multiplex PCR, and the TCRdb table lists in-frame clones only, not all of them. The top ten clones hold approximately 4.3% of a sample with 470,000 or so clones, around 89% of them seen once. The source material was peripheral blood. These receptors came from a woman aged 25 to 39 with acute or convalescent COVID-19. The CDR3 runs from the conserved cysteine through the conserved F or W. D genes are given only for firm matches. The listing skips clone size in some rows; elsewhere it reads once, few, many or a size class.

v_gene: TRBV6-1; d_gene: .; j_gene: TRBJ2-3; abundance: .; CDR3nt: TGTGCCAGCAGTGATTTCGGGTGGGGCACAGATACGCAGTATTTT; CDR3aa: CASSDFGWGTDTQYF
v_gene: TRBV6-5; d_gene: TRBD1; j_gene: TRBJ1-5; abundance: .; CDR3nt: TGTGCCAGCAGAACAGGGGACACTTCCAATCAGCCCCAGCATTTT; CDR3aa: CASRTGDTSNQPQHF
v_gene: TRBV6-1; d_gene: TRBD1; j_gene: TRBJ1-5; abundance: .; CDR3nt: TGTGCCAGCAGTGAATCAGGGGGCCATTTCCAGCCCCAGCATTTT; CDR3aa: CASSESGGHFQPQHF
v_gene: TRBV5-1; d_gene: TRBD1; j_gene: TRBJ2-1; abundance: once; CDR3nt: TGCGCCAGCAGCGAACAGGGGGGAGGCTCCTACAATGAGCAGTTCTTC; CDR3aa: CASSEQGGGSYNEQFF
v_gene: TRBV7-9; d_gene: .; j_gene: TRBJ1-2; abundance: .; CDR3nt: TGTGCCAGCAGCCTGACCGACAGGCGCTATGGCTACACCTTC; CDR3aa: CASSLTDRRYGYTF
v_gene: TRBV28; d_gene: TRBD1; j_gene: TRBJ2-7; abundance: .; CDR3nt: TGTGCCAGCAGTGAAACGGGACAGGGGGCGGGAGAGCAGTACTTC; CDR3aa: CASSETGQGAGEQYF
v_gene: TRBV4-1; d_gene: .; j_gene: TRBJ1-5; abundance: .; CDR3nt: TGCGCCAGCAGCCAAGATGAGGGACAGCCCCAGCATTTT; CDR3aa: CASSQDEGQPQHF
v_gene: TRBV2; d_gene: .; j_gene: TRBJ1-2; abundance: few; CDR3nt: TGTGCCAGCAGGGCAGGGATGGCTAACTATGGCTACACCTTC; CDR3aa: CASRAGMANYGYTF
v_gene: TRBV29-1; d_gene: .; j_gene: TRBJ1-2; abundance: .; CDR3nt: TGCAGCGTTGTATCAGGGAACTATGGCTACACCTTC; CDR3aa: CSVVSGNYGYTF
v_gene: TRBV5-4; d_gene: TRBD2; j_gene: TRBJ2-1; abundance: few; CDR3nt: TGTGCCAGCAGCTTGGGACTAGCGGATCACAATGAGCAGTTCTTC; CDR3aa: CASSLGLADHNEQFF
v_gene: TRBV5-1; d_gene: TRBD2; j_gene: TRBJ2-2; abundance: .; CDR3nt: TGCGCCAGCAGCTTCCTAGCGGGGTCTGCCGGGGAGCTGTTTTTT; CDR3aa: CASSFLAGSAGELFF
v_gene: TRBV2; d_gene: TRBD2; j_gene: TRBJ2-7; abundance: .; CDR3nt: TGTGCCACCCCCCCCTCGCCCGGGACTAGCGGATACGAGCAGTACTTC; CDR3aa: CATPPSPGTSGYEQYF
v_gene: TRBV6-2/TRBV6-3; d_gene: .; j_gene: TRBJ2-1; abundance: .; CDR3nt: TGTGCCAGCAGTCTATCACAGGGTTACAATGAGCAGTTCTTC; CDR3aa: CASSLSQGYNEQFF
v_gene: TRBV4-2; d_gene: .; j_gene: TRBJ2-3; abundance: once; CDR3nt: TGTGCCAGCGGTCTGCAACGGGGTGGGACAGATACGCAGTATTTT; CDR3aa: CASGLQRGGTDTQYF
v_gene: TRBV7-2; d_gene: TRBD2; j_gene: TRBJ2-7; abundance: .; CDR3nt: TGTGCCAGCAGCTTAGGGGGGACTAGCGGAACCTACGAGCAGTACTTC; CDR3aa: CASSLGGTSGTYEQYF
v_gene: TRBV7-2; d_gene: .; j_gene: TRBJ2-5; abundance: .; CDR3nt: TGTGCCAGCAGCCCAGGGGCGTCAGAGACCCAGTACTTC; CDR3aa: CASSPGASETQYF
v_gene: TRBV7-3; d_gene: TRBD1; j_gene: TRBJ1-2; abundance: .; CDR3nt: TGTGCCAGCAGCTCGACAGGGGGGAATGGCTACACCTTC; CDR3aa: CASSSTGGNGYTF
v_gene: TRBV4-1; d_gene: .; j_gene: TRBJ1-4; abundance: .; CDR3nt: TGCGCCAGCAGCGGGGGGACAACTAATGAAAAACTGTTTTTT; CDR3aa: CASSGGTTNEKLFF
v_gene: TRBV6-5; d_gene: TRBD1; j_gene: TRBJ1-2; abundance: .; CDR3nt: TGTGCCAGCAGTACGACAGGGAGATCCTATGGCTACACCTTC; CDR3aa: CASSTTGRSYGYTF
v_gene: TRBV27; d_gene: TRBD2; j_gene: TRBJ2-3; abundance: .; CDR3nt: TGTGCCAGCAGTATTTCTAGCGGGGGGGTACGGGATACGCAGTATTTT; CDR3aa: CASSISSGGVRDTQYF
v_gene: TRBV5-4; d_gene: TRBD1; j_gene: TRBJ2-3; abundance: .; CDR3nt: TGTGCCAGCAGCTCGGACAGGAGTTCGGGTACGCAGTATTTT; CDR3aa: CASSSDRSSGTQYF
v_gene: TRBV6-5; d_gene: TRBD1; j_gene: TRBJ1-5; abundance: .; CDR3nt: TGTGCCAGCAGTTACTCTCAGGGACAGGGGTTTCCCCAGCATTTT; CDR3aa: CASSYSQGQGFPQHF
v_gene: TRBV5-5; d_gene: .; j_gene: TRBJ2-7; abundance: .; CDR3nt: TGTGCCAGCAGCTTGGTCGGGGGGCCGGGTTACGAGCAGTACTTC; CDR3aa: CASSLVGGPGYEQYF
v_gene: TRBV6-6; d_gene: .; j_gene: TRBJ2-3; abundance: .; CDR3nt: TGTGCCAGCAGTTCATTTGCAGGAGATACGCAGTATTTT; CDR3aa: CASSSFAGDTQYF